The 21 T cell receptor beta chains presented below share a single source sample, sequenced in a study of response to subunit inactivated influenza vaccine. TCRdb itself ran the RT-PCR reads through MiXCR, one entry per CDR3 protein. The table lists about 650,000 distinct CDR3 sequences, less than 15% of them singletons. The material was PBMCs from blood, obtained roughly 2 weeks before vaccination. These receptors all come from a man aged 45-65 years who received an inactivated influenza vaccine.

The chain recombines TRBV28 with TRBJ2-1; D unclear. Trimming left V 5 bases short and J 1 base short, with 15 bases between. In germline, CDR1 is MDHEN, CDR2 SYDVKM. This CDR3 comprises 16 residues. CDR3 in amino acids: CASSLTVFGSYNEQFF. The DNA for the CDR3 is TGTGCCAGCAGTCTCACAGTCTTTGGGTCCTACAATGAGCAGTTCTTC.

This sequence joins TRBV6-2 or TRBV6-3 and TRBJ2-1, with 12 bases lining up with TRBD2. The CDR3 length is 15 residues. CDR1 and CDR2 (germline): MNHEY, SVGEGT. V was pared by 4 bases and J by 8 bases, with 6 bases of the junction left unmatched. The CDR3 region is CASSFLAGGRDEQFF. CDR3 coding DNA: TGTGCCAGCAGTTTTCTAGCGGGGGGGAGAGATGAGCAGTTCTTC.

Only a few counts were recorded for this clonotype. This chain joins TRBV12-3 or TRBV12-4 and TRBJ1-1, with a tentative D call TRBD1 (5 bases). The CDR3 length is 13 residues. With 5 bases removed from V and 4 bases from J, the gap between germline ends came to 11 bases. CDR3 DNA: TGTGCCAGCAGTCCGACCAGGGTCACTGAAGCTTTCTTT. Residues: CASSPTRVTEAFF.

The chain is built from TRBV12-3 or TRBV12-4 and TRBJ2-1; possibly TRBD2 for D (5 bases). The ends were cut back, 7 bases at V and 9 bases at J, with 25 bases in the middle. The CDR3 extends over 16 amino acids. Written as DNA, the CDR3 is TGTGCCAGCACCACCCAATCCGGGATGGGTTCGGGTGAGCAGTTCTTC. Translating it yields CASTTQSGMGSGEQFF.

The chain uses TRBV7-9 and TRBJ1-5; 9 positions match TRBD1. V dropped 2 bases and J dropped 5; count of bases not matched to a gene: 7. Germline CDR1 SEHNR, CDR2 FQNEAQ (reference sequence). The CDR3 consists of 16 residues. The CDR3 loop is CASSLKQGAKDQPQHF. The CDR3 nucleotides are TGTGCCAGCAGCTTAAAACAGGGGGCTAAGGATCAGCCCCAGCATTTT.

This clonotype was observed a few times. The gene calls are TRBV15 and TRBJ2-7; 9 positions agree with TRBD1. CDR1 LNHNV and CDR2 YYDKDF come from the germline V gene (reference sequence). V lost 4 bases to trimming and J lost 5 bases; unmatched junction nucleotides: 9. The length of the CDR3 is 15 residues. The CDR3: CATSKLTGGKDEQYF. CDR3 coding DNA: TGTGCCACCAGCAAATTGACAGGGGGTAAAGACGAGCAGTACTTC.

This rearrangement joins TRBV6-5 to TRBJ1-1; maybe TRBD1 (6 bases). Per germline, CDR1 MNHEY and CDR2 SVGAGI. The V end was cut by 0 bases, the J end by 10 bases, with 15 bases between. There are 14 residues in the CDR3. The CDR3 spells CASSYSSGGWGAFF. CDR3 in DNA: TGTGCCAGCAGTTACTCTTCGGGGGGCTGGGGAGCTTTCTTT.

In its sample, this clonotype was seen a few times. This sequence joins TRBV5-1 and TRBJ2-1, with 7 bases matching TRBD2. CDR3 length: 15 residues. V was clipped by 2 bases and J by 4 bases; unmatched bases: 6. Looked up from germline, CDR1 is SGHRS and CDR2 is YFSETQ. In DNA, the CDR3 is TGCGCCAGCAGCTTCGTTCTAGCGGAGTACAATGAGCAGTTCTTC. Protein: CASSFVLAEYNEQFF.

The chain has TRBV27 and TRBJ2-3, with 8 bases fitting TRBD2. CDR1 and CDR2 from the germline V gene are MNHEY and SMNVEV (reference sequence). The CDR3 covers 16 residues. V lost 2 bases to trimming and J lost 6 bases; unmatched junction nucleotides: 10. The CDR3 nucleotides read TGTGCCAGCAGTTTACTACCGGGACTAGAGTCCGATACGCAGTATTTT. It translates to CASSLLPGLESDTQYF.

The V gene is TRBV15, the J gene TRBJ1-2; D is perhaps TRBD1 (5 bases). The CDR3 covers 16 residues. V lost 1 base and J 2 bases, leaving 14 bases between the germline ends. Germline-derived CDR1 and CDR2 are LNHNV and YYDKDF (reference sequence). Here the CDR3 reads CATSRGRGVGNYGYTF. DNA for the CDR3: TGTGCCACCAGCAGAGGCCGAGGGGTTGGCAACTATGGCTACACCTTC.

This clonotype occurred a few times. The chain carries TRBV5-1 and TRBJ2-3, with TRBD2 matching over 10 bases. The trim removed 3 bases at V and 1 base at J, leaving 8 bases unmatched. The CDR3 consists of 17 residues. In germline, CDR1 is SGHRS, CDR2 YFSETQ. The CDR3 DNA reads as TGCGCCAGCAGCTCAAATAAAGGACTAGCGGGCACAGATACGCAGTATTTT. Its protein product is CASSSNKGLAGTDTQYF. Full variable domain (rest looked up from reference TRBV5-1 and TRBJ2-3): KAGVTQTPRYLIKTRGQQVTLSCSPISGHRSVSWYQQTPGQGLQFLFEYFSETQRNKGNFPGRFSGRQFSNSRSEMNVSTLELGDSALYLCASSSNKGLAGTDTQYFGPGTRLTVL.

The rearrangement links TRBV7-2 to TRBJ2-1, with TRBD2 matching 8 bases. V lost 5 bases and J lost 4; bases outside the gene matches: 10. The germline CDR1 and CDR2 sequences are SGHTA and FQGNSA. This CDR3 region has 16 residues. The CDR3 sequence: CASSLDLAGGYNEQFF. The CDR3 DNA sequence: TGTGCCAGCAGCCTTGACCTAGCGGGCGGTTACAATGAGCAGTTCTTC.

DNA of the CDR3: TGTGCCAGCATCGATCAACGGACAGGGGGTAACTATGGCTACACCTTC. This translates into CASIDQRTGGNYGYTF. The rearrangement uses TRBV7-9 and TRBJ1-2, with 10 bases matching TRBD1. This CDR3 has 16 amino acids. CDR1 SEHNR and CDR2 FQNEAQ come from the germline V gene (reference sequence). V trimming: 7 bases; J trimming: 1 base; junction bases outside the gene matches: 9.

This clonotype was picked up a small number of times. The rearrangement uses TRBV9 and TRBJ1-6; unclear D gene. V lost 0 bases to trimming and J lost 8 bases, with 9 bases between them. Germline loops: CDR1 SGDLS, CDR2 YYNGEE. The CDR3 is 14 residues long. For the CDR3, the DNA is TGTGCCAGCAGCGTAGCATCGTCCTATTCACCCCTCCACTTT. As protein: CASSVASSYSPLHF.

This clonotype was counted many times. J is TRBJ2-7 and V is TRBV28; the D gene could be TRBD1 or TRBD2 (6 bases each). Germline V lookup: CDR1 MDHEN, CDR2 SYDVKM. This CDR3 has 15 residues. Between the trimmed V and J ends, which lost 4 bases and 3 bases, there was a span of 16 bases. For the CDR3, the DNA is TGTGCCAGCAGTTACTCGCGAGGGGGACTCTACGAGCAGTACTTC. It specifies CASSYSRGGLYEQYF.

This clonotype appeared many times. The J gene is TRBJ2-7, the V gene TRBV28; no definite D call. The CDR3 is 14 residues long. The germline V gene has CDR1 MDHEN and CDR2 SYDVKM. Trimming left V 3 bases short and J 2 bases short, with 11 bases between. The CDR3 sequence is CASSFLGSAYEQYF. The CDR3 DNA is TGTGCCAGCAGTTTTCTAGGCAGCGCCTACGAGCAGTACTTC.

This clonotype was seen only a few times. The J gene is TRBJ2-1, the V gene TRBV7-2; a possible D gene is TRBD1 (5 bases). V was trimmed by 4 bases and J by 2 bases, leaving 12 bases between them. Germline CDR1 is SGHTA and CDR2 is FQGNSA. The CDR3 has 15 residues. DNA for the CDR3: TGTGCCAGCAGCTCCGGGTCAGGGACCTACAATGAGCAGTTCTTC. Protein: CASSSGSGTYNEQFF.

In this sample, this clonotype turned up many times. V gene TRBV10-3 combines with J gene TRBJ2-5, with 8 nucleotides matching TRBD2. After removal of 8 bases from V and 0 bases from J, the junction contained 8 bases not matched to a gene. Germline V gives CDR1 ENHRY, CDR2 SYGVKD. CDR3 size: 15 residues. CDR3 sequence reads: CAIGGGPGDQETQYF. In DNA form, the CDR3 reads TGTGCCATCGGCGGGGGGCCGGGAGACCAAGAGACCCAGTACTTC.

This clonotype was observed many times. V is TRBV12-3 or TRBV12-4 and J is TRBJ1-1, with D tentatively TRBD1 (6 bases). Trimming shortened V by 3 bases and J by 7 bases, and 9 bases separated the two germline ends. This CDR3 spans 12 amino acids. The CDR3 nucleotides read TGTGCCAGCAGTTTGGGGGCTGGTGAAGCTTTCTTT. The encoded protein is CASSLGAGEAFF.

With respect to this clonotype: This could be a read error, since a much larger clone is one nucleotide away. CDR3 region: CCARDQASPSYNEQFF. In DNA, the CDR3 is TGCTGTGCTAGAGATCAGGCTAGCCCGTCCTACAATGAGCAGTTCTTC. The chain employs TRBV20-1 and TRBJ2-1; D is possibly TRBD2 (5 bases). The CDR3 extends over 16 amino acids. In germline, CDR1 is DFQATT, CDR2 SNEGSKA (reference sequence).

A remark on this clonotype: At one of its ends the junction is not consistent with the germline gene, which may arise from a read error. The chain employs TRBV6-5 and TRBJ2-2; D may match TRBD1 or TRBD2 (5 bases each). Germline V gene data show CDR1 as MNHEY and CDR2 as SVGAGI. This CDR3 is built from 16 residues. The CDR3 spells CASRYFGTANTGELFF. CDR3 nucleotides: TGTGCCAGCCGTTATTTTGGGACGGCAAACACCGGGGAGCTGTTTTTT.